Below, 2 T cell receptor beta chains from the same sample are listed, as sequenced in a study of tumor-infiltrating lymphocytes in primary liver carcinoma. Bulk tissue was left unsorted, and RNA and DNA were co-extracted from about 19-30 mg of it. With a constant-region primer, TCR beta cDNA was made from roughly 500 ng of total RNA. Investigators got TCR beta libraries out of three nested multiplex PCR rounds, done with slightly modified ARM-PCR. Forward primers for TRBV1-TRBV30 and a C-beta reverse primer served the first two PCR rounds, at roughly 10 cycles each. MiXCR, applied by TCRdb to the multiplex PCR reads, yields one record per CDR3 protein. The sample has tens of thousands of distinct CDR3 sequences, roughly two thirds seen once. Sequences were obtained from tumor-adjacent normal liver tissue. The receptors come from a man aged 35-49 years with primary liver carcinoma and hepatitis B virus infection.

A word on this clonotype: The conserved closing phenylalanine or tryptophan is absent in this CDR3, likely reflecting a read error. The chain combines TRBV12-3 or TRBV12-4 with TRBJ2-6, with unresolved D. CDR3 length: 13 residues. The CDR3 DNA reads as TGTACCAGCAGCCCCTCTAGGGTCAACGTCCTGACTTTA. Its protein is CTSSPSRVNVLTL.

The chain recombines TRBV12-3 or TRBV12-4 with TRBJ1-5; D is uncertain. V lost 3 bases and J 6 bases, leaving 12 bases between the germline ends. The length of the CDR3 is 14 residues. The CDR3 here is CASSFFEMSQPQHF. The DNA of the CDR3 is TGTGCCAGCAGTTTTTTTGAGATGAGTCAGCCCCAGCATTTT.